Below, one T cell receptor beta chain is given with its context. Antigen unknown. This sample was included in a study of T cell responses to AZD1222 COVID-19 vaccine. Study conclusions and caveats: Nearly half of spike-specific TCRs reportedly go after variant regions that carry no mutations. Females made up more of the donors, who were largely white British, and clonal diversity may have come out too low. Baseline testing showed seropositivity in only six AZD1222 recipients.

TCRdb's table, derived via immunoSEQ multiplex PCR, lists solely in-frame clones and lacks some. Among 170,000 or so clones listed, 88% were seen once. The CDR3 sequence is 11 residues long. Deletions cut 3 bases from V and 10 bases from J, with 12 bases between. The germline V gene has CDR1 GTSNPN and CDR2 SVGIG (reference sequence). This TCR came from an adult who received the AZD1222 COVID-19 vaccine. This specimen consisted of peripheral blood, obtained 28 days after the second AZD1222 dose. The V gene is TRBV30, the J gene TRBJ1-2; no clear D gene. The CDR3: CAWSKARAYTF. CDR3 sequence (DNA): TGTGCCTGGAGCAAAGCCCGGGCCTACACCTTC. Looking up the rest from reference TRBV30 and TRBJ1-2 gives the full variable domain: SQTIHQWPATLVQPVGSPLSLECTVEGTSNPNLYWYRQAAGRGLQLLFYSVGIGQISSEVPQNLSASRPQDRQFILSSKKLLLSDSGFYLCAWSKARAYTFGSGTRLTVV.